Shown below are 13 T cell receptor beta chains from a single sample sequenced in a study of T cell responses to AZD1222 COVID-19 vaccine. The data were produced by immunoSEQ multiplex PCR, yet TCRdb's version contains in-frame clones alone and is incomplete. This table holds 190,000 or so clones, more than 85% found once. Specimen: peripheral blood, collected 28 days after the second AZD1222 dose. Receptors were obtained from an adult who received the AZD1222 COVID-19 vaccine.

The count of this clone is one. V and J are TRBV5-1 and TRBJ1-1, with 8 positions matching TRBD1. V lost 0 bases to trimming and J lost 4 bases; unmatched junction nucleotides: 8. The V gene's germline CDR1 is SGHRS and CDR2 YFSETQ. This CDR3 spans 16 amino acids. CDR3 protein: CASSLAGQGGGTEAFF. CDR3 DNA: TGCGCCAGCAGCTTGGCCGGACAGGGCGGCGGCACTGAAGCTTTCTTT.

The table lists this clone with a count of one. The CDR3 DNA sequence: TGTGCCACCAAAGGGCCCTATAGCAATCAGCCCCAGCATTTT. Its translation: CATKGPYSNQPQHF. The chain carries TRBV24-1 and TRBJ1-5; D is undetermined. This CDR3 is 14 amino acids long. Germline V gene data show CDR1 as KGHDR and CDR2 as SFDVKD. V lost 8 bases and J lost 0, with 10 bases in between.

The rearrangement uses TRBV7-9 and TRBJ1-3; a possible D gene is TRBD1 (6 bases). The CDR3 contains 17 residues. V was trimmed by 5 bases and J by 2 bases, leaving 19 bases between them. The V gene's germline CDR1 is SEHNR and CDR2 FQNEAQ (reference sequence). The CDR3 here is CASSIDPDRPPGNTIYF. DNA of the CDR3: TGTGCCAGCAGCATTGACCCTGACAGGCCCCCTGGAAACACCATATATTTT.

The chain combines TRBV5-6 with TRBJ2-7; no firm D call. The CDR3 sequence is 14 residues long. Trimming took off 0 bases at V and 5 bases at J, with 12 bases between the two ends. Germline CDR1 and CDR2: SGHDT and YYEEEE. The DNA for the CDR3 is TGTGCCAGCAGCTTGGCCGGACGACTCCACGAGCAGTACTTC. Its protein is CASSLAGRLHEQYF.

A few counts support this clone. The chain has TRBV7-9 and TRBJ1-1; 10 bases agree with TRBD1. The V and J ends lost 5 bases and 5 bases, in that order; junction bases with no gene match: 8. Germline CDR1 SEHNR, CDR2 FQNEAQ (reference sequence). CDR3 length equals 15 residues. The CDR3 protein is CASSPRQGARTEAFF. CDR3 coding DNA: TGTGCCAGCAGCCCAAGACAGGGGGCGCGGACTGAAGCTTTCTTT.

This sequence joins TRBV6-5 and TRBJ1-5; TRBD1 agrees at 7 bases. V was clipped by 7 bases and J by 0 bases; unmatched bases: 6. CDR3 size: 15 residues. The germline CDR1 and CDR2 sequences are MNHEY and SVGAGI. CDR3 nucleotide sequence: TGTGCCAGCAAGCACAGGGGAGATAGCAATCAGCCCCAGCATTTT. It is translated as CASKHRGDSNQPQHF.

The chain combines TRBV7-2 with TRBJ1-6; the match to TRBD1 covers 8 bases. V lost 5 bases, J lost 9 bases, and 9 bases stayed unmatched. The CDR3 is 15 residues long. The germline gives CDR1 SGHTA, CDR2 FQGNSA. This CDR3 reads CASSATTGTGSPLHF. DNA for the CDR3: TGTGCCAGCAGCGCTACAACAGGGACAGGTTCACCCCTCCACTTT.

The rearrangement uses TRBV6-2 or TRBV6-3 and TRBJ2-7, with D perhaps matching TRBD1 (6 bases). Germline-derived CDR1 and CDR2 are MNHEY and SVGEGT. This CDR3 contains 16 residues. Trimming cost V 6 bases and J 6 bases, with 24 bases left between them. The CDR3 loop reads CASSHGLGRTESEQYF. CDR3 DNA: TGTGCCAGCAGCCATGGTTTAGGAAGGACAGAGAGCGAGCAGTACTTC.

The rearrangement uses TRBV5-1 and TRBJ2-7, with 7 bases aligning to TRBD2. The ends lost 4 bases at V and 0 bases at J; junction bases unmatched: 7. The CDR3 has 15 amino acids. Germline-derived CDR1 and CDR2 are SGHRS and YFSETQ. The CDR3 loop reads CASSKAGELSYEQYF. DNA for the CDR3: TGCGCCAGCAGCAAGGCGGGAGAACTCTCCTACGAGCAGTACTTC. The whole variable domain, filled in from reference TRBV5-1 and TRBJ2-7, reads KAGVTQTPRYLIKTRGQQVTLSCSPISGHRSVSWYQQTPGQGLQFLFEYFSETQRNKGNFPGRFSGRQFSNSRSEMNVSTLELGDSALYLCASSKAGELSYEQYFGPGTRLTVT.

CDR3 DNA: TGTGCCAGCAGCTCTACCCCAGATAGGAGAGGTGAGCAGTTCTTC. This translates into CASSSTPDRRGEQFF. The rearrangement links TRBV7-3 to TRBJ2-1, with no clear D. The CDR3 is 15 residues long. The ends were cut back, 4 bases at V and 9 bases at J, with 19 bases in the middle. The germline gives CDR1 SGHTA, CDR2 FQGTGA.

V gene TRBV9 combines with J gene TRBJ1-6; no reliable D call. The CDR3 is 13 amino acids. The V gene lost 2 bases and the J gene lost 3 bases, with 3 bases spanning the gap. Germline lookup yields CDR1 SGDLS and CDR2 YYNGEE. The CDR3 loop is CASSVLYNSPLHF. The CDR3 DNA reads TGTGCCAGCAGCGTCCTCTATAATTCACCCCTCCACTTT.

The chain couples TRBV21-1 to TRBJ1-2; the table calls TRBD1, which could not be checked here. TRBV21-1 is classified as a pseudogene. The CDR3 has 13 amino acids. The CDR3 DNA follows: TGTGCCAGCGTACAGGGGGCGCAAGATGGCTACACCTTC. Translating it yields CASVQGAQDGYTF.

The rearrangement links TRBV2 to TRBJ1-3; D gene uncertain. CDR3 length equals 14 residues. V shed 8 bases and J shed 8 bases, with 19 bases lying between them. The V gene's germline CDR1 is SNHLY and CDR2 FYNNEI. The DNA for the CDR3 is TGTGCCAGCCAGGACGGCATTGGGGTCCACACCATATATTTT. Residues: CASQDGIGVHTIYF.